These T cell receptor beta chains were read from a single sample in a study of cytomegalovirus exposure and HLA in healthy donors. Method: immunoSEQ multiplex PCR; TCRdb's copy keeps in-frame clones and lacks some. The profile shows about 130,000 clones, roughly two thirds of them singletons. The sequenced sample was PBMCs. The receptors were gathered from a man aged 25 to 40 in good health and CMV-seropositive. Both conserved end residues are part of each CDR3. The D gene is left open where the match is weak. Clone size is stated in some rows and not others, as once, few, many or a class when expanded.

len | abundance | j_gene | d_gene | v_gene | CDR3nt | CDR3aa
16 | - | TRBJ1-1 | TRBD1 | TRBV29-1 | TGCAGCGTTGTACCCCTCCTACAGGGGGGGTACACTGAAGCTTTCTTT | CSVVPLLQGGYTEAFF
15 | - | TRBJ2-7 | - | TRBV11-1 | TGTGCCAGCAGCACCCGAGGAGGGTTTCGCTACGAGCAGTACTTC | CASSTRGGFRYEQYF
15 | - | TRBJ2-1 | - | TRBV5-4 | TGTGCCAGCAGTTGGGGCGGGGGCGGTTACAATGAGCAGTTCTTC | CASSWGGGGYNEQFF
14 | once | TRBJ2-1 | TRBD1 | TRBV6-5 | TGTGCCACCCGAGGGACAGGGCTAAACAATGAGCAGTTCTTC | CATRGTGLNNEQFF
17 | few | TRBJ2-1 | TRBD1 | TRBV27 | TGTGCCAGCAGTCTTTTGCAAGGACAGGGCCCCTACAATGAGCAGTTCTTC | CASSLLQGQGPYNEQFF
14 | few | TRBJ2-7 | - | TRBV29-1 | TGCAGCGTTGTTTTCACTGTTCGCTCCTACGAGCAGTACTTC | CSVVFTVRSYEQYF
12 | few | TRBJ1-4 | - | TRBV29-1 | TGCAGCGCCCGAGGGAATAATGAAAAACTGTTTTTT | CSARGNNEKLFF
21 | few | TRBJ2-2 | - | TRBV14 | TGTGCCAGCAGCCCGCAGGATACTTCGGGGATTCCCCGAGACTACACCGGGGAGCTGTTTTTT | CASSPQDTSGIPRDYTGELFF
15 | - | TRBJ2-7 | - | TRBV6-5 | TGTGCCAGCAGTTACTCGACGGGACAAGTCTACGAGCAGTACTTC | CASSYSTGQVYEQYF
14 | - | TRBJ1-5 | TRBD1 | TRBV29-1 | TGCAGCGTCCGCAAAGACAGGGAAGGAGAGCCCCAGCATTTT | CSVRKDREGEPQHF
13 | - | TRBJ2-7 | TRBD2 | TRBV10-3 | TGTGCCACCGCCTTTAGCGGGAACTACGAGCAGTACTTC | CATAFSGNYEQYF
17 | - | TRBJ1-5 | - | TRBV21-1 | TGTGCCAGCAGCAAAGAGTCAGGGTTGGGATTCAATCAGCCCCAGCATTTT | CASSKESGLGFNQPQHF
16 | - | TRBJ2-2 | TRBD2 | TRBV14 | TGTGCCAGCAGCCCCCGGACTAGCGTGAACACCGGGGAGCTGTTTTTT | CASSPRTSVNTGELFF
15 | - | TRBJ1-2 | - | TRBV4-1 | TGCGCCAGCAGCCAAGATTTGGGGACAATCTATGGCTACACCTTC | CASSQDLGTIYGYTF
14 | - | TRBJ2-1 | TRBD2 | TRBV29-1 | TGCAGCGTTGACAAACTAGCGGGAGACAATGAGCAGTTCTTC | CSVDKLAGDNEQFF
16 | - | TRBJ1-3 | - | TRBV7-6 | TGTGCCAGCAGCTTTGAGTCTGCGGGGATGGATAACACCATATATTTT | CASSFESAGMDNTIYF
13 | - | TRBJ1-2 | - | TRBV18 | TGTGCCAGCTCACCGCTGACAAGCTATGGCTACACCTTC | CASSPLTSYGYTF
14 | few | TRBJ1-4 | - | TRBV2 | TGTGCCAGCAACGGGGGTTCAGGGCCCCAAAAACTGTTTTTT | CASNGGSGPQKLFF
15 | few | TRBJ2-5 | - | TRBV29-1 | TGCAGCGTTGAAGATCGGGGAGGACCGCAAGAGACCCAGTACTTC | CSVEDRGGPQETQYF
16 | - | TRBJ1-2 | TRBD1 | TRBV7-2 | TGTGCCAGCAGCTTAATCGGGGCCAGGGGGTTAGGGGGCTACACCTTC | CASSLIGARGLGGYTF
13 | - | TRBJ2-1 | - | TRBV7-6 | TGTGCCAGCAGCTCGAGTAGAGAAAATGAGCAGTTCTTC | CASSSSRENEQFF
12 | - | TRBJ1-2 | - | TRBV2 | TGTGCCAGCAGTCCACACCGTGATGGGGCTTACTTC | CASSPHRDGAYF
14 | - | TRBJ2-1 | TRBD2 | TRBV2 | TGTGCCAGCAGTCTAGCGGGAGTCTACAATGAGCAGTTCTTC | CASSLAGVYNEQFF
16 | - | TRBJ2-2 | TRBD1 | TRBV9 | TGTGCCAGCAGCGGGCCGGACAGGGGTTGGACCGGGGAGCTGTTTTTT | CASSGPDRGWTGELFF
15 | - | TRBJ2-2 | TRBD1 | TRBV6-1 | TGTGCCAGCAGGATGAGGACAGGGGATCCCGGGGAGCTGTTTTTT | CASRMRTGDPGELFF
13 | - | TRBJ2-2 | - | TRBV9 | TGTGCCAGCAGCGCAGGAGGCACCGGGGAGCTGTTTTTT | CASSAGGTGELFF
18 | - | TRBJ2-7 | - | TRBV7-9 | TGTGCCAGCAGCTTAAGCCGGAGTCCCACCACACCTGATTACGAGCAGTACTTC | CASSLSRSPTTPDYEQYF
15 | - | TRBJ2-2 | - | TRBV6-1 | TGTGCCAGCAGTGAAGGACAGTCGATAACCGGGGAGCTGTTTTTT | CASSEGQSITGELFF
17 | - | TRBJ2-1 | TRBD2 | TRBV9 | TGTGCCAGCAGCGTAGCGGGCGGGGGACCGGGATACAATGAGCAGTTCTTC | CASSVAGGGPGYNEQFF
15 | - | TRBJ2-2 | - | TRBV11-3 | TGTGCCAGCAGCGTGACTAGGGTCAACACCGGGGAGCTGTTTTTT | CASSVTRVNTGELFF
16 | - | TRBJ1-1 | - | TRBV25-1 | TGTGCCAGCAGTGATTGGGGGCGCGGTTCGAACACTGAAGCTTTCTTT | CASSDWGRGSNTEAFF
16 | - | TRBJ1-3 | - | TRBV11-2 | TGTGCCAGCAGCTTAGGTGTAGTCGGCTCTGGAAACACCATATATTTT | CASSLGVVGSGNTIYF
14 | - | TRBJ2-7 | TRBD2 | TRBV10-3 | TGTGCCATCCAAAAGACTAGCGGGAGCCACGAGCAGTACTTC | CAIQKTSGSHEQYF